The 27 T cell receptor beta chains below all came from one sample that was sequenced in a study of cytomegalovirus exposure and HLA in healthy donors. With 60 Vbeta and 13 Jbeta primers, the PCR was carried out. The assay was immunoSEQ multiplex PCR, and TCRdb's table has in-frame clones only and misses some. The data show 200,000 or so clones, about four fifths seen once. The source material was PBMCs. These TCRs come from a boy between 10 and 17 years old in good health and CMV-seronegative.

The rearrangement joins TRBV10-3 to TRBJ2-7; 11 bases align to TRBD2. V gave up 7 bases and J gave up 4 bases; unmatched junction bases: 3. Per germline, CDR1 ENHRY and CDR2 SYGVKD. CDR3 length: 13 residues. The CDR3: CAINPSGRYEQYF. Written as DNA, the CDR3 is TGTGCCATCAATCCTAGCGGGAGGTACGAGCAGTACTTC.

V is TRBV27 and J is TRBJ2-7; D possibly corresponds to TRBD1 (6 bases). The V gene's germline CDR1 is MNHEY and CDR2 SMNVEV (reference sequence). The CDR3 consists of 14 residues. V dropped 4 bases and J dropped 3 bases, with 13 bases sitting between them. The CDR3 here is CASSSWTEGYEQYF. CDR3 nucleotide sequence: TGTGCCAGCAGTTCCTGGACAGAGGGCTACGAGCAGTACTTC.

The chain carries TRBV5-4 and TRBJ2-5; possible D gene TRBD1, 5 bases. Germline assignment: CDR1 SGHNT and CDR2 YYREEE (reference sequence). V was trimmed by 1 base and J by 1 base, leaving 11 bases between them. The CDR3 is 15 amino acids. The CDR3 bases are TGTGCCAGCAGCTTGAGCAGGGCCTTCCAAGAGACCCAGTACTTC. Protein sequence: CASSLSRAFQETQYF. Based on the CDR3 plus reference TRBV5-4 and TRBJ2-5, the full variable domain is ETGVTQSPTHLIKTRGQQVTLRCSSQSGHNTVSWYQQALGQGPQFIFQYYREEENGRGNFPPRFSGLQFPNYSSELNVNALELDDSALYLCASSLSRAFQETQYFGPGTRLLVL.

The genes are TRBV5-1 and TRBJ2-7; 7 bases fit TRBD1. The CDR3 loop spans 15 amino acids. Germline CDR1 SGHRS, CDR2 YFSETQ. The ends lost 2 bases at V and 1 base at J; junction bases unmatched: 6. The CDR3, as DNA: TGCGCCAGCAGCTTAGACAGGGTTGTGTCCTACGAGCAGTACTTC. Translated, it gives CASSLDRVVSYEQYF.

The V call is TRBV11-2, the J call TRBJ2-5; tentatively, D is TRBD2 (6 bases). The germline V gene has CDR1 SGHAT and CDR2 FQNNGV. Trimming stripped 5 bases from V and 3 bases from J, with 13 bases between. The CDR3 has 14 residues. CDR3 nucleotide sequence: TGTGCCAGCAGCCTGGAGGGCCGAAAAGAGACCCAGTACTTC. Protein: CASSLEGRKETQYF.

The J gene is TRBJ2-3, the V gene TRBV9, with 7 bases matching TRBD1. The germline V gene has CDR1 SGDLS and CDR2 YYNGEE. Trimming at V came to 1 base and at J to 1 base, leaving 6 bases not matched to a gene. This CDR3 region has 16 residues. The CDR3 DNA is TGTGCCAGCAGCGTAAGGACCACAGGGGGCACAGATACGCAGTATTTT. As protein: CASSVRTTGGTDTQYF. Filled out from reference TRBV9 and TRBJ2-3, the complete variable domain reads DSGVTQTPKHLITATGQRVTLRCSPRSGDLSVYWYQQSLDQGLQFLIQYYNGEERAKGNILERFSAQQFPDLHSELNLSSLELGDSALYFCASSVRTTGGTDTQYFGPGTRLTVL.

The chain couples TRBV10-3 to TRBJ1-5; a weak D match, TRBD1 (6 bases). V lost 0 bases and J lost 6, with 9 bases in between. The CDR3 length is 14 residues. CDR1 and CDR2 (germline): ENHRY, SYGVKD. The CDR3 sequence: CAISESAGAQPQHF. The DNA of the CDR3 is TGTGCCATCAGTGAGTCGGCAGGGGCTCAGCCCCAGCATTTT.

The CDR3 here is CASREISSYEQYF. The CDR3 nucleotides are TGCGCCAGCAGAGAGATTAGCTCCTACGAGCAGTACTTC. This chain links TRBV5-1 with TRBJ2-7; D call uncertain. Germline values: CDR1 SGHRS, CDR2 YFSETQ. V was cut by 5 bases and J by 0 bases, with 9 bases left in between. This CDR3 is built from 13 residues.

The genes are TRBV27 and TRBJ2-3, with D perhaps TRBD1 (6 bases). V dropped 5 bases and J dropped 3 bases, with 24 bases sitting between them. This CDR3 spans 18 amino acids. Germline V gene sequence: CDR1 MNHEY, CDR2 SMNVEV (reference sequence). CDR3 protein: CASSPVWFGSQGTDTQYF. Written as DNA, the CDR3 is TGTGCCAGCAGTCCCGTCTGGTTTGGCTCGCAGGGGACAGATACGCAGTATTTT.

This chain's CDR3 is CASSLDRGGEQYF. The CDR3 DNA reads TGCGCCAGCAGCTTGGACAGGGGAGGCGAGCAGTACTTC. The chain is built from TRBV5-1 and TRBJ2-7; D perhaps matches TRBD1 (7 bases). The ends were cut back, 0 bases at V and 6 bases at J, with 10 bases in the middle. Germline CDR1 reads SGHRS; CDR2 reads YFSETQ. The CDR3 length is 13 residues.

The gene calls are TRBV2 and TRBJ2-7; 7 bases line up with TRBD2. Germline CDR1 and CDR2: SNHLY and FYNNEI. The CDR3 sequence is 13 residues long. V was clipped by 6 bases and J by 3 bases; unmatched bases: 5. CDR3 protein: CASSAIAGYEQYF. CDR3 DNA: TGTGCCAGCAGCGCCATAGCGGGCTACGAGCAGTACTTC.

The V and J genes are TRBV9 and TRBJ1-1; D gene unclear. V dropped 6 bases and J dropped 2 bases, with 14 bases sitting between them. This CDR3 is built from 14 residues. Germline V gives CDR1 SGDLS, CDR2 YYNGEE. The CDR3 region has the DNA TGTGCCAGCACCGTGGGTGCAGGAAACACTGAAGCTTTCTTT. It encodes CASTVGAGNTEAFF.

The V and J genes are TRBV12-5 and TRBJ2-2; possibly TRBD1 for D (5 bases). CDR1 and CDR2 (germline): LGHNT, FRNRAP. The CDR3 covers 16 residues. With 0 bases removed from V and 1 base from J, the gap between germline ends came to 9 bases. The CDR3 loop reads CASGLVRQGNTGELFF. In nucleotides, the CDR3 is TGTGCTAGTGGTTTGGTACGTCAGGGGAACACCGGGGAGCTGTTTTTT.

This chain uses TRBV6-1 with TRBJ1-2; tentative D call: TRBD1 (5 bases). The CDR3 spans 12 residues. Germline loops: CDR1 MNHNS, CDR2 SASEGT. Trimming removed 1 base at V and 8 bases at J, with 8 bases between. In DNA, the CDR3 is TGTGCCAGCAGTGAAGGGGGGAGGGGCTACACCTTC. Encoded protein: CASSEGGRGYTF.

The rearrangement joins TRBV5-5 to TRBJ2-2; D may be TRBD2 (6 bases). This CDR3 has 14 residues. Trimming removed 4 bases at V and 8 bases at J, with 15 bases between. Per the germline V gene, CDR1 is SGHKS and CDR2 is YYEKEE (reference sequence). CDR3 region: CASSPGTERGELFF. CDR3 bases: TGTGCCAGCAGCCCGGGGACTGAAAGGGGGGAGCTGTTTTTT. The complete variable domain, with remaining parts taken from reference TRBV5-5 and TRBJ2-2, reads DAGVTQSPTHLIKTRGQQVTLRCSPISGHKSVSWYQQVLGQGPQFIFQYYEKEERGRGNFPDRFSARQFPNYSSELNVNALLLGDSALYLCASSPGTERGELFFGEGSRLTVL.

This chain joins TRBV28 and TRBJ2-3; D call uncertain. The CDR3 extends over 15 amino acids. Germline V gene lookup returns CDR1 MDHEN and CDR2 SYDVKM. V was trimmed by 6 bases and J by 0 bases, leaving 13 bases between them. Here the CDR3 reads CASRRQLISTDTQYF. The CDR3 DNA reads TGTGCCAGCAGGAGGCAGTTGATTAGCACAGATACGCAGTATTTT.

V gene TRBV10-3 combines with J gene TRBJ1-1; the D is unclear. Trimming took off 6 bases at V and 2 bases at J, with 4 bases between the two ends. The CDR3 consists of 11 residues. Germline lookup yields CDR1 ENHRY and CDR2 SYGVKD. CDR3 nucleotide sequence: TGTGCCATCAGGAGTAACACTGAAGCTTTCTTT. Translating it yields CAIRSNTEAFF.

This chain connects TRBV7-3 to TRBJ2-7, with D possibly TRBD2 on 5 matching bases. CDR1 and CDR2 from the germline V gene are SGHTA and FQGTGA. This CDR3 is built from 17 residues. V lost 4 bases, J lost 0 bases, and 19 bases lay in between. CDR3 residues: CASSWTSVRANSYEQYF. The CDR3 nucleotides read TGTGCCAGCAGCTGGACCTCAGTGCGGGCGAACTCCTACGAGCAGTACTTC.

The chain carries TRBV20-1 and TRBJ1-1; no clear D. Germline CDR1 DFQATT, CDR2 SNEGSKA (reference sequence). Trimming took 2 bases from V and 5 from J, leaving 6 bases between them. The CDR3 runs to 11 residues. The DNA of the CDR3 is TGCAGTGCTAGAATGGAGACTGAAGCTTTCTTT. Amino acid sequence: CSARMETEAFF.

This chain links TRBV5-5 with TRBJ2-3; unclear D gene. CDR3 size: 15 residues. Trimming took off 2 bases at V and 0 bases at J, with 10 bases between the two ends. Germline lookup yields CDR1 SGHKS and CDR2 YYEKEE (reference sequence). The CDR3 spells CASSFDNLSTDTQYF. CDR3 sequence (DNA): TGTGCCAGCAGCTTCGACAATTTGAGCACAGATACGCAGTATTTT.

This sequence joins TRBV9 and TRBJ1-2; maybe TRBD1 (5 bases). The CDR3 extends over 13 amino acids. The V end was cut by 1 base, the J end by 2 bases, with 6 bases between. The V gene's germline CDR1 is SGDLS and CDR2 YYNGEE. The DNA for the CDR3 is TGTGCCAGCAGCGTACAGGGAAACTATGGCTACACCTTC. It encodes CASSVQGNYGYTF.

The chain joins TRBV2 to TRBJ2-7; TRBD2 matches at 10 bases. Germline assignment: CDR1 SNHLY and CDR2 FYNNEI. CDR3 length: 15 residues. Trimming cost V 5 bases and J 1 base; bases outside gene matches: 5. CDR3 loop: CASSPGTSDSYEQYF. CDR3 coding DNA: TGTGCCAGCAGTCCCGGGACTAGCGATTCCTACGAGCAGTACTTC.

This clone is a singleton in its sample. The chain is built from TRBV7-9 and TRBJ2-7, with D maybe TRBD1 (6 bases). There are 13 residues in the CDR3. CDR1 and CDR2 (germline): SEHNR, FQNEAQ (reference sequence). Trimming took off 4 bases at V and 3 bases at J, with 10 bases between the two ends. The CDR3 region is CASSYGQNYEQYF. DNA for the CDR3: TGTGCCAGCAGCTATGGACAGAACTACGAGCAGTACTTC.

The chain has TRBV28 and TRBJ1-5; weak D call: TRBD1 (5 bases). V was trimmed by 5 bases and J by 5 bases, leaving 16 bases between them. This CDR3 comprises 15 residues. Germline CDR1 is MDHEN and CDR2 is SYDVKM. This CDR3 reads CASSLLPGWDQPQHF. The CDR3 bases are TGTGCCAGCAGTCTTTTGCCAGGGTGGGATCAGCCCCAGCATTTT.

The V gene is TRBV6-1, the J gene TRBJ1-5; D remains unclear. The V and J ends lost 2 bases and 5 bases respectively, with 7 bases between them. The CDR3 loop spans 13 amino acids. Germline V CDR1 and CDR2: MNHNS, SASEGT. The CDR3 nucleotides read TGTGCCAGCAGTGAATGGGAGGATCAGCCCCAGCATTTT. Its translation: CASSEWEDQPQHF.

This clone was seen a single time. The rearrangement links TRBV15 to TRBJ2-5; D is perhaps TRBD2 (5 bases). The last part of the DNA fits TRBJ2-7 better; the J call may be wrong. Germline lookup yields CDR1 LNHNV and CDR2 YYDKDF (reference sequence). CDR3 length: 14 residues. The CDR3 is CATSGKGLSYEQYF. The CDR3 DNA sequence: TGTGCCACCAGCGGTAAAGGACTTTCCTACGAGCAGTACTTC.

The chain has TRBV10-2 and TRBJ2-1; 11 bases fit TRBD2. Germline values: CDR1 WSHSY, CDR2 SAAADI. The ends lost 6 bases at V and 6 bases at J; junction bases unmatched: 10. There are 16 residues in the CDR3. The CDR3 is CASRVDSGRALNEQFF. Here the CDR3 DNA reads TGCGCCAGCAGGGTAGATAGCGGGAGGGCCCTCAATGAGCAGTTCTTC.